These T cell receptor beta chains were read from a single sample in a study of graft-versus-host responses after intestinal transplantation. Sequencing used immunoSEQ multiplex PCR; TCRdb keeps in-frame clones, though not all of them. The table has 77,000 or so clones, about nine tenths seen once. Sample: PBMCs, taken 98 days after intestinal transplantation. These receptors were taken from a human patient who received an intestinal transplant, so some T cells may come from the graft donor. Each CDR3 is given with its conserved first and last residue. Fields, in order: D gene, J gene, V gene, clone size, CDR3 protein, CDR3 DNA. The D gene is left open where the match is weak. The size of a clone is reported for some rows only, either as once, few or many, or as a class for expanded clones.

d_gene: -; j_gene: TRBJ1-1; v_gene: TRBV29-1; abundance: -; CDR3aa: CSATGRGEAFF; CDR3nt: TGCAGCGCTACAGGGAGAGGTGAAGCTTTCTTT
d_gene: -; j_gene: TRBJ1-1; v_gene: TRBV18; abundance: -; CDR3aa: CASSPPQGNTEAFF; CDR3nt: TGTGCCAGCTCACCACCTCAAGGGAACACTGAAGCTTTCTTT
d_gene: TRBD1; j_gene: TRBJ2-7; v_gene: TRBV5-1; abundance: -; CDR3aa: CASSLETGAAYEQYF; CDR3nt: TGCGCCAGCAGCTTGGAGACAGGGGCAGCCTACGAGCAGTACTTC
d_gene: TRBD2; j_gene: TRBJ2-5; v_gene: TRBV6-1; abundance: -; CDR3aa: CASSALSGGAVETQYF; CDR3nt: TGTGCCAGCAGTGCCCTTAGCGGGGGGGCCGTGGAGACCCAGTACTTC
d_gene: TRBD2; j_gene: TRBJ2-7; v_gene: TRBV27; abundance: -; CDR3aa: CASIPGGLAGIYEQYF; CDR3nt: TGTGCCAGCATCCCCGGGGGACTAGCGGGGATCTACGAGCAGTACTTC
d_gene: -; j_gene: TRBJ1-5; v_gene: TRBV9; abundance: once; CDR3aa: CASSVDSGSNQPQHF; CDR3nt: TGTGCCAGCAGCGTCGACAGTGGGAGCAATCAGCCCCAGCATTTT
d_gene: -; j_gene: TRBJ2-7; v_gene: TRBV27; abundance: -; CDR3aa: CASSSGGGYEQYF; CDR3nt: TGTGCCAGCAGTTCAGGGGGGGGCTACGAGCAGTACTTC
d_gene: TRBD1; j_gene: TRBJ1-2; v_gene: TRBV6-5; abundance: -; CDR3aa: CASSLDRGDGYTF; CDR3nt: TGTGCCAGCAGTCTGGACAGGGGGGATGGCTACACCTTC
d_gene: -; j_gene: TRBJ2-5; v_gene: TRBV6-1; abundance: -; CDR3aa: CASSENRKETQYF; CDR3nt: TGTGCCAGCAGTGAAAACAGGAAAGAGACCCAGTACTTC
d_gene: TRBD1; j_gene: TRBJ2-3; v_gene: TRBV13; abundance: -; CDR3aa: CASSWGQSTDTQYF; CDR3nt: TGTGCCAGCAGCTGGGGACAGAGCACAGATACGCAGTATTTT
d_gene: TRBD2; j_gene: TRBJ2-3; v_gene: TRBV7-9; abundance: -; CDR3aa: CASSLLGTSGATDTQYF; CDR3nt: TGTGCCAGCAGCCTCCTCGGGACTAGCGGCGCCACAGATACGCAGTATTTT
d_gene: -; j_gene: TRBJ1-2; v_gene: TRBV6-5; abundance: -; CDR3aa: CASSGLANYGYTF; CDR3nt: TGTGCCAGCAGTGGGTTGGCTAACTATGGCTACACCTTC
d_gene: -; j_gene: TRBJ2-1; v_gene: TRBV30; abundance: -; CDR3aa: CAWSELVDNEQFF; CDR3nt: TGTGCCTGGAGTGAACTAGTAGACAATGAGCAGTTCTTC
d_gene: -; j_gene: TRBJ1-6; v_gene: TRBV7-3; abundance: -; CDR3aa: CASSLMGTESGSPLHF; CDR3nt: TGTGCCAGCAGCTTAATGGGAACAGAGAGCGGTTCACCCCTCCACTTT
d_gene: -; j_gene: TRBJ2-1; v_gene: TRBV27; abundance: -; CDR3aa: CASSVTGNEQFF; CDR3nt: TGTGCCAGCAGTGTCACAGGGAATGAGCAGTTCTTC
d_gene: -; j_gene: TRBJ2-5; v_gene: TRBV5-1; abundance: -; CDR3aa: CASSNPGFQETQYF; CDR3nt: TGCGCCAGCAGTAATCCGGGCTTCCAAGAGACCCAGTACTTC
d_gene: -; j_gene: TRBJ1-2; v_gene: TRBV6-1; abundance: -; CDR3aa: CASSGSVEVLYGYTF; CDR3nt: TGTGCCAGCAGTGGATCTGTGGAAGTTCTGTATGGCTACACCTTC
d_gene: TRBD1; j_gene: TRBJ1-1; v_gene: TRBV9; abundance: -; CDR3aa: CASSARGGMNTEAFF; CDR3nt: TGTGCCAGCAGCGCACGAGGGGGCATGAACACTGAAGCTTTCTTT
d_gene: TRBD1; j_gene: TRBJ2-7; v_gene: TRBV28; abundance: once; CDR3aa: CASSSTTGGKYF; CDR3nt: TGTGCCAGCAGCTCCACGACAGGGGGCAAGTACTTC
d_gene: -; j_gene: TRBJ2-7; v_gene: TRBV5-4; abundance: -; CDR3aa: CASSANYEQYF; CDR3nt: TGTGCCAGCAGCGCCAACTACGAGCAGTACTTC
d_gene: TRBD2; j_gene: TRBJ2-2; v_gene: TRBV5-1; abundance: -; CDR3aa: CASSDGLAGGRTGELFF; CDR3nt: TGCGCCAGCAGCGACGGACTCGCGGGGGGAAGGACCGGGGAGCTGTTTTTT
d_gene: -; j_gene: TRBJ2-7; v_gene: TRBV28; abundance: once; CDR3aa: CASSLYPDRPSYEQYF; CDR3nt: TGTGCCAGCAGTTTATATCCGGACCGCCCATCCTACGAGCAGTACTTC
d_gene: -; j_gene: TRBJ1-1; v_gene: TRBV6-6; abundance: -; CDR3aa: CASSYPQPGGNTEAFF; CDR3nt: TGTGCCAGCAGTTACCCTCAACCTGGGGGGAACACTGAAGCTTTCTTT
d_gene: TRBD1; j_gene: TRBJ2-7; v_gene: TRBV7-9; abundance: -; CDR3aa: CASSFRTGGEYYEQYF; CDR3nt: TGTGCCAGCAGCTTCAGGACAGGGGGGGAATACTACGAGCAGTACTTC
d_gene: -; j_gene: TRBJ2-2; v_gene: TRBV11-3; abundance: -; CDR3aa: CASSLDGTGELFF; CDR3nt: TGTGCCAGCAGCTTAGACGGCACCGGGGAGCTGTTTTTT
d_gene: -; j_gene: TRBJ2-7; v_gene: TRBV4-1; abundance: -; CDR3aa: CASSQEVLYEQYF; CDR3nt: TGCGCCAGCAGCCAAGAGGTCCTCTACGAGCAGTACTTC
d_gene: -; j_gene: TRBJ2-5; v_gene: TRBV11-3; abundance: -; CDR3aa: CASSRDFQETQYF; CDR3nt: TGTGCCAGCAGCCGGGACTTCCAAGAGACCCAGTACTTC
d_gene: -; j_gene: TRBJ1-2; v_gene: TRBV5-1; abundance: -; CDR3aa: CASSSTLGNYGYTF; CDR3nt: TGCGCCAGCAGCTCCACGCTTGGGAACTATGGCTACACCTTC
d_gene: -; j_gene: TRBJ1-4; v_gene: TRBV21-1; abundance: -; CDR3aa: CASSKQGEKLFF; CDR3nt: TGTGCCAGCAGCAAACAGGGTGAAAAACTGTTTTTT
d_gene: -; j_gene: TRBJ2-7; v_gene: TRBV11-2; abundance: once; CDR3aa: CASSSREGVSDEQYF; CDR3nt: TGTGCCAGCAGCTCCCGGGAAGGGGTGTCGGACGAGCAGTACTTC